This TCR beta chain appears in the sequencing data of a study of cytomegalovirus exposure and HLA in healthy donors. Notes on the study in general: The number of N-insertions in an Asian-associated ancestry cluster was reportedly below the roughly 670-donor mean in a later analysis. Under in vitro conditions, three CMV-associated chains were confirmed as specific for CMV antigens.

On this clone itself: The target antigen is unknown.

It was with 60 Vbeta and 13 Jbeta primers that the PCR ran. Here immunoSEQ multiplex PCR was the method, and the copy in TCRdb shows in-frame clones only, minus some. The sample includes some 150,000 clones. This CDR3 has 16 residues. The V gene end was trimmed by 6 bases and the J gene end by 6 bases; junction bases not matched to a gene: 11. Looked up from germline, CDR1 is KGHSH and CDR2 is LQKENI. V is TRBV18 and J is TRBJ2-1, with 10 bases matching TRBD1. The clonotype was recovered from a woman younger than 35 in good health and CMV-seropositive. The sequenced sample was PBMCs. The CDR3 DNA reads TGTGCCAGCTCGCAATTTAGGGACAGGGGCCTCAATGAGCAGTTCTTC. It specifies CASSQFRDRGLNEQFF.